The source of this T cell receptor beta chain is a study of Ad26.COV2.S vaccination and SARS-CoV-2 variants. Broader study findings: Vaccine recipients and placebo recipients showed similar non-spike TCR breadth.

The data were produced by immunoSEQ multiplex PCR, yet TCRdb's version contains in-frame clones alone and is incomplete. The sample contains hundreds of thousands of clones, about 93% of which appear only once. Concerning this clone: What it binds is unknown.

Described treatment: roughly 19 received Ad26.COV2.S at low or high dose, single or two shots; about five received placebo; per-sample allocation not given. Sampling was done on day 63 after the first vaccine or placebo injection. The sample in question was peripheral blood, obtained in a trial of Ad26.COV2.S vaccine versus placebo. The sequence was collected from a person between 18 and 65 years old who received the Ad26.COV2.S COVID-19 vaccine or a placebo.

Here the CDR3 reads CASSSDRAEDTQYF. In DNA, the CDR3 is TGTGCCAGCAGCTCGGACAGGGCGGAAGATACGCAGTATTTT. The chain uses TRBV6-5 and TRBJ2-3, with 8 bases that match TRBD1. This CDR3 is 14 amino acids long. The junction had 7 bases not matched to a gene; V was cut back by 6 bases and J by 5 bases. Looked up from germline, CDR1 is MNHEY and CDR2 is SVGAGI.